This TCR beta chain was identified during a study of human T cells and chemical hapten exposure. Overall study context: TCR yields per sample varied, mainly owing to small pooled library volume differences.

In this sample, this clonotype turned up many times. Its antigen is not identified. Per the study methods: A per-sample median of roughly 91,000 TCRs was observed, with a range of roughly 20,000 to 750,000. One entry per CDR3 protein results from TCRdb running MiXCR on the RACE reads. The V and J calls come from TCRdb's annotation, not from the publication. The sample lists 40,000 to 45,000 distinct CDR3 sequences, 3% to 4.5% occurring once. The time point denotes: healthy volunteer bleed at 6 weeks. Total RNA was extracted from unfractionated whole blood. CDR3 length equals 15 residues. V lost 4 bases to trimming and J lost 0 bases, with 13 bases between them. Germline lookup yields CDR1 MGHRA and CDR2 YSYEKL. Study-wide results and limits: TCRs at high frequency, those above 1 in 1000, did not change with DPC sensitization.

The receptor's source is a human donor in good health. Some clones in this sample may be carry-over from other donors' samples. The chain links TRBV4-1 to TRBJ2-7; D gene ambiguous. The sequenced sample consisted of whole blood. The CDR3 loop reads CASSRRPPNSYEQYF. CDR3 coding DNA: TGCGCCAGCAGCCGAAGGCCCCCCAACTCCTACGAGCAGTACTTC.